This T cell receptor (beta chain) appears in the sequencing data of a study of PD-1 blockade in classical Hodgkin lymphoma. Trimming removed 6 bases at V and 4 bases at J, with 18 bases between. CDR3 size: 16 residues. Germline-derived CDR1 and CDR2 are MGHDK and SYGVNS. All the patients suffered relapse after autologous stem cell transplantation, and brentuximab vedotin exposure differed. The method was immunoSEQ multiplex PCR; TCRdb's version includes in-frame clones alone and lacks a portion of them. Here the sample spans over 25,000 clones, 70% being singletons. The input for sequencing was peripheral blood mononuclear cells (PBMCs), taken before the second cycle of nivolumab. This chain joins TRBV25-1 and TRBJ2-2; D is perhaps TRBD1 or TRBD2 (6 bases each). The TCR originated in a human donor with classical Hodgkin lymphoma. For the CDR3, the DNA is TGTGCCAGCAGCCCCCTAGGGGGGCTATCCACCGGGGAGCTGTTTTTT. This gives the protein CASSPLGGLSTGELFF.